These T cell receptor beta chains were read from a single sample in a study of control samples from healthy donors and cancer patients. Profiling relied on immunoSEQ multiplex PCR, and the TCRdb table lists in-frame clones only, not all of them. The sample yields approximately 44,000 clones, around 70% seen once. Sequenced: formalin-fixed, paraffin-embedded tissue. The receptors stem from a male donor with melanoma. The CDR3 runs from the conserved cysteine through the conserved F or W. Fields, in order: D gene, clone size, J gene, V gene, CDR3 protein, CDR3 DNA. A D gene is named only where the DNA matches it firmly. The listing skips clone size in some rows; elsewhere it reads once, few, many or a size class.

d_call: -; clone_size: -; j_call: TRBJ2-1; v_call: TRBV29-1; cdr3_aa: CSVEGFNNEQFF; cdr3_nt: TGCAGCGTTGAAGGCTTCAACAATGAGCAGTTCTTC
d_call: TRBD1; clone_size: few; j_call: TRBJ1-6; v_call: TRBV7-9; cdr3_aa: CASSLTIQGDNSPLHF; cdr3_nt: TGTGCCAGCAGCTTAACTATCCAGGGGGATAATTCACCCCTCCACTTT
d_call: -; clone_size: -; j_call: TRBJ1-2; v_call: TRBV9; cdr3_aa: CASSVTQGFYGYTF; cdr3_nt: TGTGCCAGCAGCGTTACCCAGGGGTTCTATGGCTACACCTTC
d_call: TRBD1; clone_size: once; j_call: TRBJ1-6; v_call: TRBV27; cdr3_aa: CASGTGNNSPLHF; cdr3_nt: TGTGCCAGTGGGACAGGGAACAATTCACCCCTCCACTTT
d_call: -; clone_size: -; j_call: TRBJ1-2; v_call: TRBV29-1; cdr3_aa: CSVEEARRYGYTF; cdr3_nt: TGCAGCGTTGAAGAAGCCAGACGATATGGCTACACCTTC
d_call: -; clone_size: -; j_call: TRBJ2-1; v_call: TRBV7-2; cdr3_aa: CASSLVGQSYNEQFF; cdr3_nt: TGTGCCAGCAGCTTAGTCGGACAATCCTACAATGAGCAGTTCTTC
d_call: -; clone_size: -; j_call: TRBJ1-1; v_call: TRBV10-3; cdr3_aa: CAISENTRAEAFF; cdr3_nt: TGTGCCATCAGTGAGAACACCCGGGCTGAAGCTTTCTTT
d_call: -; clone_size: -; j_call: TRBJ2-7; v_call: TRBV11-1; cdr3_aa: CASSWGPDEQYF; cdr3_nt: TGTGCCAGCAGCTGGGGGCCGGACGAGCAGTACTTC
d_call: TRBD1; clone_size: -; j_call: TRBJ1-1; v_call: TRBV11-2; cdr3_aa: CASSTNQQGEAFF; cdr3_nt: TGTGCCAGCAGCACCAACCAACAGGGGGAAGCTTTCTTT
d_call: TRBD1; clone_size: -; j_call: TRBJ1-6; v_call: TRBV27; cdr3_aa: CASSLLSPPTGSNSPLHF; cdr3_nt: TGTGCCAGCAGTTTATTATCCCCCCCGACAGGGAGTAATTCACCCCTCCACTTT
d_call: -; clone_size: -; j_call: TRBJ2-5; v_call: TRBV21-1; cdr3_aa: CASIPDRQETQYF; cdr3_nt: TGTGCCAGCATCCCAGACAGACAAGAGACCCAGTACTTC
d_call: -; clone_size: -; j_call: TRBJ1-2; v_call: TRBV12-3/TRBV12-4; cdr3_aa: CASSLGQDYGYTF; cdr3_nt: TGTGCCAGCAGTTTAGGACAGGACTATGGCTACACCTTC
d_call: -; clone_size: -; j_call: TRBJ2-7; v_call: TRBV6-5; cdr3_aa: CASRGGTYEQYF; cdr3_nt: TGTGCCAGCAGGGGCGGCACCTACGAGCAGTACTTC
d_call: -; clone_size: once; j_call: TRBJ2-1; v_call: TRBV27; cdr3_aa: CASSPIAVSSYNEQFF; cdr3_nt: TGTGCCAGCAGTCCCATAGCGGTGAGCTCCTACAATGAGCAGTTCTTC
d_call: -; clone_size: -; j_call: TRBJ2-1; v_call: TRBV19; cdr3_aa: CASSILAQTEQFF; cdr3_nt: TGTGCCAGTAGTATATTAGCACAGACGGAGCAGTTCTTC
d_call: -; clone_size: -; j_call: TRBJ2-5; v_call: TRBV18; cdr3_aa: CASSPSEGLTLGETQYF; cdr3_nt: TGTGCCAGCTCACCATCAGAGGGACTCACCCTAGGGGAGACCCAGTACTTC
d_call: -; clone_size: -; j_call: TRBJ2-6; v_call: TRBV6-1; cdr3_aa: CASSEQAGANVLTF; cdr3_nt: TGTGCCAGCAGTGAGCAGGCTGGGGCCAACGTCCTGACTTTC
d_call: -; clone_size: -; j_call: TRBJ1-2; v_call: TRBV5-8; cdr3_aa: CASWGYGYTF; cdr3_nt: TGTGCCAGCTGGGGCTATGGCTACACCTTC
d_call: -; clone_size: -; j_call: TRBJ2-1; v_call: TRBV18; cdr3_aa: CASSPDLGHEQFF; cdr3_nt: TGTGCCAGCTCACCGGACCTAGGACATGAGCAGTTCTTC
d_call: -; clone_size: -; j_call: TRBJ2-2; v_call: TRBV10-3; cdr3_aa: CAISGGGGANTGELFF; cdr3_nt: TGTGCCATCAGTGGAGGAGGGGGCGCGAACACCGGGGAGCTGTTTTTT
d_call: -; clone_size: -; j_call: TRBJ2-3; v_call: TRBV3-1/TRBV3-2; cdr3_aa: CASSQDLIDGQYF; cdr3_nt: TGTGCCAGCAGCCAAGATCTTATAGACGGCCAGTATTTT
d_call: -; clone_size: -; j_call: TRBJ2-2; v_call: TRBV2; cdr3_aa: CASKGPLGTGELFF; cdr3_nt: TGTGCCAGCAAGGGGCCCCTGGGTACCGGGGAGCTGTTTTTT
d_call: TRBD1; clone_size: -; j_call: TRBJ1-5; v_call: TRBV18; cdr3_aa: CASSRGTAYSNQPQHF; cdr3_nt: TGTGCCAGCTCCCGAGGGACAGCTTATAGCAATCAGCCCCAGCATTTT
d_call: -; clone_size: -; j_call: TRBJ1-5; v_call: TRBV19; cdr3_aa: CASSPGGRAQHF; cdr3_nt: TGTGCCAGTAGCCCCGGGGGAAGGGCCCAGCATTTT
d_call: -; clone_size: few; j_call: TRBJ1-4; v_call: TRBV6-5; cdr3_aa: CASSYSWGATNEKLFF; cdr3_nt: TGTGCCAGCAGTTACTCATGGGGGGCAACTAATGAAAAACTGTTTTTT
d_call: -; clone_size: -; j_call: TRBJ1-5; v_call: TRBV18; cdr3_aa: CASSAGDSNQPQHF; cdr3_nt: TGTGCCAGCTCCGCGGGGGATAGCAATCAGCCCCAGCATTTT
d_call: -; clone_size: -; j_call: TRBJ2-5; v_call: TRBV15; cdr3_aa: CATSGQRASMGTQYF; cdr3_nt: TGTGCCACCAGCGGACAAAGAGCGTCGATGGGGACCCAGTACTTC
d_call: -; clone_size: once; j_call: TRBJ2-2; v_call: TRBV11-2; cdr3_aa: CASSLLVGSTGELFF; cdr3_nt: TGTGCCAGCAGCCTACTAGTAGGGTCCACCGGGGAGCTGTTTTTT
d_call: TRBD1; clone_size: few; j_call: TRBJ2-5; v_call: TRBV30; cdr3_aa: CAWSTRGRGTQYF; cdr3_nt: TGTGCCTGGAGTACCAGGGGGCGCGGGACCCAGTACTTC
d_call: -; clone_size: -; j_call: TRBJ1-2; v_call: TRBV12-3/TRBV12-4; cdr3_aa: CASSFDFAYGYTF; cdr3_nt: TGTGCCAGCAGTTTTGACTTTGCCTATGGCTACACCTTC
d_call: -; clone_size: -; j_call: TRBJ2-3; v_call: TRBV11-3; cdr3_aa: CASSLGAGDTQYF; cdr3_nt: TGTGCCAGCAGCTTAGGGGCAGGGGATACGCAGTATTTT
d_call: -; clone_size: -; j_call: TRBJ2-7; v_call: TRBV4-2; cdr3_aa: CASSQDRGEQYF; cdr3_nt: TGTGCCAGCAGCCAAGATCGGGGCGAGCAGTACTTC
d_call: -; clone_size: -; j_call: TRBJ2-1; v_call: TRBV9; cdr3_aa: CASSAPYFEISSSYNKQFF; cdr3_nt: TGTGCCAGCAGTGCACCCTATTTTGAGATATCGAGCTCCTACAATAAGCAGTTCTTC
d_call: TRBD1; clone_size: medium-sized; j_call: TRBJ2-7; v_call: TRBV2; cdr3_aa: CASRSGQGLYEQYF; cdr3_nt: TGTGCCAGCCGTTCGGGACAGGGACTCTACGAGCAGTACTTC